This TCR beta chain was captured in a study of blood T cell repertoires in COVID-19. The table came from immunoSEQ multiplex PCR; TCRdb's copy has only in-frame clones and leaves some out. The sample has 150,000 to 180,000 clones; around 84% are singletons. V gave up 5 bases and J gave up 7 bases; unmatched junction bases: 6. The CDR3 contains 14 residues. Germline V gene sequence: CDR1 MGHDK, CDR2 SYGVNS. The sequenced sample consisted of peripheral blood. The genes are TRBV25-1 and TRBJ2-3; 10 bases are shared with TRBD1. This TCR was recovered from a man older than 75 with acute or convalescent COVID-19. The chain's CDR3 is CASSSRTGGNTQYF. CDR3 nucleotide sequence: TGTGCCAGCAGTAGCCGGACAGGGGGGAATACGCAGTATTTT.